This TCR beta chain was recovered during a study of T cell clonality in common variable immunodeficiency. V lost 5 bases and J lost 3, with 15 bases in between. The length of the CDR3 is 14 residues. Germline CDR1 SQVTM, CDR2 ANQGSEA. Data came from immunoSEQ multiplex PCR; TCRdb stores just in-frame clones and leaves some out. This record lists about 33,000 clones, none seen once only, and the top ten clones contain about 6.1%. This clone appeared a few times. Its antigen is unknown. The read finishes 3 residues shy of the CDR3 end, and the germline J gene is used to complete it. No CVID subject was ill or on immunomodulatory drugs when sampled. Study-level points and caveats: In common variable immunodeficiency, TCR beta chains reportedly carried fewer deletions and N-nucleotide insertions. CVID subjects showed higher TCRbeta clonality than healthy controls. Compared with controls, CVID subjects had fewer shared TCRbeta clones.

The J gene is TRBJ2-3, the V gene TRBV29-1, with D perhaps matching TRBD2 (7 bases). Sequencing was carried out using peripheral blood mononuclear cells. The source of this sequence is a human donor with common variable immunodeficiency. Partial CDR3 DNA: TGCAGCGTTTCTACAGGGACTACGACAGATACG. Residues: CSVSTGTTTDT. In full, the CDR3 reads CSVSTGTTTDTQYF.